The rows below give T cell receptor delta chains drawn from one sample of a study of gamma-delta chains in newborns, infants, children. TCRdb reprocessed the reads using CATT. The data show several thousand delta-chain clones, approximately 2% seen once. The sequenced sample consisted of blood. All receptors derive from a child who was a newborn, infant or young child, either healthy, febrile or measles-vaccinated (not recorded which). CDR3s include the opening cysteine and the closing phenylalanine or tryptophan. A D gene is named only where the DNA matches it firmly. Clone size is not always given. Where it is, it says once, few, many or a class for expanded clones.

j_gene,abundance,d_gene,v_gene,CDR3nt,CDR3aa
TRDJ1,-,-,TRDV1,TGTGCTCTTGGGGATCCTGCCGCCGTGGAAGGGCGGTCCACGGACACCGATAAACTCATCTTT,CALGDPAAVEGRSTDTDKLIF
TRDJ1,few,TRDD3,TRDV2,TGTGCCTGTGACTACTGGGGGATACGCACCGATAAACTCATCTTT,CACDYWGIRTDKLIF
TRDJ1,few,TRDD3,TRDV2,TGTGCCTGTGACGCCTTACTGGGGGAGCTTAAGTACACCGATAAACTCATCTTT,CACDALLGELKYTDKLIF
TRDJ1,-,TRDD3,TRDV1,TGTGCTCTTGGGGAACTTGGACTTGGCACTCCGAAATCTAGCCAGGGGATACTCGGCACCGATAAACTCATCTTT,CALGELGLGTPKSSQGILGTDKLIF
TRDJ1,-,TRDD3,TRAV29/DV5,TGTGCAGCAAGCGCGGACCGGCTCGGGGCTGGGGGGCCCAACACCGATAAACTCATCTTT,CAASADRLGAGGPNTDKLIF
TRDJ1,large,-,TRDV3,TGTGCCCTTGGTCTGGGTATCAACACCGATAAACTCATCTTT,CALGLGINTDKLIF
TRDJ1,medium-sized,-,TRDV1,TGTGCTCTTGGGGAACAACCGGCCTTCCACGGAGCCCGGGGGTACACCGATAAACTCATCTTT,CALGEQPAFHGARGYTDKLIF
TRDJ2,-,-,TRDV2,TGTGCCTGTGACATCATACGGGTGACAGCACAACTCTTCTTT,CACDIIRVTAQLFF
TRDJ3,few,TRDD3,TRDV2,TGTGCCTGTGACACCGGTACTGGGGGGTACACGGCTTGGGACACCCGTCAGATGTTTTTC,CACDTGTGGYTAWDTRQMFF
TRDJ1,-,TRDD2,TRDV1,TGTGCTCTTGGGCCTTCCTACGAGGGATACACCGATAAACTCATCTTT,CALGPSYEGYTDKLIF
TRDJ3,-,-,TRDV2,TGTGCCTGTGACACCTTACTTTCGGGGACCTGGGACACCCGACAGATGTTTTTC,CACDTLLSGTWDTRQMFF
TRDJ3,large,TRDD3,TRDV2,TGTGCCTGTGACACCGGATGGGGGATACGCTCCTGGGACACCCGACAGATGTTTTTC,CACDTGWGIRSWDTRQMFF
TRDJ1,-,TRDD3,TRDV2,TGTGCCTGCGACACCCTACTGGGGGAACCTTCACTATACACCGATAAACTCATCTTT,CACDTLLGEPSLYTDKLIF
TRDJ2,-,TRDD3,TRDV2,TGTGCCTGTGACACATTGGGGGAACCCACAGCACAACTCTTCTTT,CACDTLGEPTAQLFF
TRDJ3,few,TRDD3,TRDV2,TGTGCCTGTGACATACTGGGGGCTACGATCTCCTGGGACACCCGACAGATGTTTTTC,CACDILGATISWDTRQMFF
TRDJ2,few,-,TRDV2,TGTGCCTGTGACACCGTGGGGGCCTCGGGAGAACAACTCTTCTTT,CACDTVGASGEQLFF
TRDJ1,-,-,TRDV2,TGTGCCTGTGACACCCTCGGGGGGTACACCGATAAACTCATCTTT,CACDTLGGYTDKLIF
TRDJ1,large,-,TRDV3,TGTGCCTTTAGTTGGCGCTTCCTACAAGCTTCCGTTACTGGGGTCCCTACTTACACCGATAAACTCATCTTT,CAFSWRFLQASVTGVPTYTDKLIF
TRDJ3,few,TRDD3,TRDV2,TGTGCCTGTGACACCGTCTGGGGGAAAAGCTGGGACACCCGACAGATGTTTTTC,CACDTVWGKSWDTRQMFF
TRDJ3,-,-,TRDV2,TGTGCCTGTGATACGATTGGGGGTTCCCCCTCCTGGGACACCCGACAGATGTTTTTC,CACDTIGGSPSWDTRQMFF
TRDJ3,-,-,TRDV2,TGTGCCTGTGACACCGTGGGCTCCTGGGACACCCGACAGATGTTTTTC,CACDTVGSWDTRQMFF
TRDJ2,few,TRDD3,TRDV2,TGTGCCTGTGACATACTGGGGGTCGACTACCCTTTGACAGCACAACTCTTCTTT,CACDILGVDYPLTAQLFF
TRDJ1,few,-,TRDV2,TGTGCCTGTGATTACCTGGGTACCGATAAACTCATCTTT,CACDYLGTDKLIF
TRDJ2,large,TRDD3,TRDV1,TGTGCTCTTGGGACGCTACGGGGGATAGGACCTCCTTTGACAGCACAACTCTTCTTT,CALGTLRGIGPPLTAQLFF
TRDJ3,large,TRDD3,TRDV2,TGTGCCTGTGATAAAGTACTGGGGGATACGCGCTCCTGGGACACCCGACAGATGTTTTTC,CACDKVLGDTRSWDTRQMFF
TRDJ2,-,-,TRDV2,TGTGCCTGTGACACCGTAGGATCTTGGGGAACAGCACAACTCTTCTTT,CACDTVGSWGTAQLFF
TRDJ3,few,TRDD3,TRDV2,TGTGCCTGTGACGCATACTGGGGGAAAAGCTCCTGGGACACCCGACAGATGTTTTTC,CACDAYWGKSSWDTRQMFF
TRDJ3,few,TRDD3,TRDV1,TGTGCTCTTGGGGATCTGAACGCCTGGGGGCCTACCTGGGACACCCGACAGATGTTTTTC,CALGDLNAWGPTWDTRQMFF
TRDJ3,few,-,TRDV2,TGTGCCTGTGACACCGGGGGAACCTGGGACACCCGACAGATGTTTTTC,CACDTGGTWDTRQMFF
TRDJ1,few,TRDD3,TRDV2,TGTGCCTGTGACACCCTTCCCGAAGCTGGGGGATATGGGACCGATAAACTCATCTTT,CACDTLPEAGGYGTDKLIF
TRDJ3,-,TRDD3,TRDV2,TGTGCCTGTGACACCGTACTGGGGGATACGCGAGGGGACACCCGACAGATGTTTTTC,CACDTVLGDTRGDTRQMFF
TRDJ3,-,TRDD3,TRDV2,TGTGCCTGTGACTACTGGGGGATACGGTCCTGGGACACCCGACAGATGTTTTTC,CACDYWGIRSWDTRQMFF
TRDJ1,few,TRDD3,TRDV2,TGTGCCTGTGACAGTCTGGGGGATACCGATAAACTCATCTTT,CACDSLGDTDKLIF
TRDJ3,few,TRDD3,TRDV2,TGTGCCTGTGACACACTGGGGGACTGGGACACCCGACAGATGTTTTTC,CACDTLGDWDTRQMFF
TRDJ3,few,TRDD3,TRDV2,TGTGCCTGTGACACCTTACTGGGGGATCCGAAGCGAAGCTCCTGGGACACCCGACAGATGTTTTTC,CACDTLLGDPKRSSWDTRQMFF
TRDJ3,few,TRDD3,TRDV2,TGTGCCTGTGACACCGTTACTGGGGGCCCTAGCTCCTGGGACACCCGACAGATGTTTTTC,CACDTVTGGPSSWDTRQMFF
TRDJ3,few,TRDD3,TRDV2,TGTGCCTGTGACACACTGGGGGATAATATCCGGGACACCCGACAGATGTTTTTC,CACDTLGDNIRDTRQMFF
TRDJ3,-,-,TRDV2,TGTGCCTGTGACGAAATACTGGGAAGTCCCTGGGACACCCGACAGATGTTTTTC,CACDEILGSPWDTRQMFF
TRDJ3,few,TRDD3,TRDV2,TGTGCCTGTGACACCGTACTGGGGGATACGGTAACCTGGGACACCCGACAGATGTTTTTC,CACDTVLGDTVTWDTRQMFF
TRDJ3,few,-,TRDV2,TGTGCCTGTGACACCGGCGATACCAGCTCCTGGGACACCCGGCAGATGTTTTTC,CACDTGDTSSWDTRQMFF
TRDJ3,-,TRDD3,TRDV2,TGTGCCTGTGACAAGCTGGGGGACACCCGGGACACCCGACAGATGTTTTTC,CACDKLGDTRDTRQMFF
TRDJ3,-,TRDD3,TRDV2,TGTGCCTGTGACGTACTGGGGGATACTTGGGACACCCGACAGATGTTTTTC,CACDVLGDTWDTRQMFF
TRDJ3,-,TRDD3,TRDV2,TGTGCCCGTGACGCCGTCATGGGGGATACGACAGGATCCTGGGACACCCGACAGATGTTTTTC,CARDAVMGDTTGSWDTRQMFF
TRDJ1,-,TRDD3,TRDV2,TGTGCCTGTGACACCGGCTACTGGGGGATACGCGAGCCTAAACTCATCTTT,CACDTGYWGIREPKLIF
TRDJ1,large,-,TRDV1,TGTGCTCTTGGGGCCTTCCCGCCTGGCCCTGATGACACCGATAAACTCATCTTT,CALGAFPPGPDDTDKLIF
TRDJ3,-,-,TRDV2,TGTGCCTGTGACACCGTCCGTTGGGGATCATCCTGGGACACCCGACAGATGTTTTTC,CACDTVRWGSSWDTRQMFF
TRDJ1,large,TRDD3,TRDV1,TGTGCTCTTGGGAAAACTTCCTACGTGGGGGATACGACCACCGATAAACTCATCTTT,CALGKTSYVGDTTTDKLIF
TRDJ1,few,TRDD3,TRDV2,TGTGCCTGTGACACCGTTGGGGGATCGGACACCGATAAACTCATCTTT,CACDTVGGSDTDKLIF
TRDJ1,-,TRDD3,TRDV2,TGTGCCTGTGACGTACTGGGGGATACGTACACCGATAAACTCATCTTT,CACDVLGDTYTDKLIF
TRDJ1,-,TRDD3,TRDV2,TGTGCCTGTGATCTACTGGGGGATCCCGATAAACTCATCTTT,CACDLLGDPDKLIF
TRDJ1,few,TRDD3,TRDV2,TGTGCCTGTGACCCTGTACTGGGGGATACGTCGACCGATAAACTCATCTTT,CACDPVLGDTSTDKLIF
TRDJ2,-,TRDD3,TRDV2,TGTGCCTGTGACCCCGTACTGGGGGATCCTCCCACGACAGCACAACTCTTCTTT,CACDPVLGDPPTTAQLFF
TRDJ3,-,TRDD3,TRDV2,TGTGCCTGTGACACCGCTGGGGGATCCTGGGACATCCGACAGATGTTTTTC,CACDTAGGSWDIRQMFF
TRDJ3,few,TRDD3,TRDV2,TGTGCCTGTGACACCGTTCAGGGGGATACGTCCTGGGACACCCGACAGATGTTTTTC,CACDTVQGDTSWDTRQMFF
TRDJ2,-,TRDD3,TRDV2,TGTGCCTGTGACCGAGTACTGGGGGCTTTAGCTTTGACAGCACAACTCTTCTTT,CACDRVLGALALTAQLFF
TRDJ3,once,TRDD3,TRDV2,TGTGCCTGTGACTACACTGGGGTCATCACCTGGGACACCCGACAGATGTTTTTC,CACDYTGVITWDTRQMFF
TRDJ3,-,TRDD3,TRDV2,TGTGCCTGTGACCTACTGGGGGACTCCTGGGACACCCGACAGATGTTTTTC,CACDLLGDSWDTRQMFF
TRDJ2,-,-,TRDV2,TGTGCCTGTGACCCCCTGGGTTCCTTGACAGCACAACTCTTCTTT,CACDPLGSLTAQLFF
TRDJ1,large,TRDD3,TRDV1,TGTGCTCTTGGGGAACCTTTACGTTTTGGGGGACACACCGATAAACTCATCTTT,CALGEPLRFGGHTDKLIF